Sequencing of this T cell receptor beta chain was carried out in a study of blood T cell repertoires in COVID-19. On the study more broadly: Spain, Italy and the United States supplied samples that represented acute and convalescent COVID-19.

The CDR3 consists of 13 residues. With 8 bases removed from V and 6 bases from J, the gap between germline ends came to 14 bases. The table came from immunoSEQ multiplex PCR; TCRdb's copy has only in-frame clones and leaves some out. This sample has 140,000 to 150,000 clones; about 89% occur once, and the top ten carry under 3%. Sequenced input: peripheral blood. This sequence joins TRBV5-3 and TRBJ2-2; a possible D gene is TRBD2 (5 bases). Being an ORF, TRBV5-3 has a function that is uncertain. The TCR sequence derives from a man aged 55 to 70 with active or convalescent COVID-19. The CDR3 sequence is CASMRAFPGELFF. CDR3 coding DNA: TGTGCCAGCATGAGGGCCTTTCCCGGGGAGCTGTTTTTT.